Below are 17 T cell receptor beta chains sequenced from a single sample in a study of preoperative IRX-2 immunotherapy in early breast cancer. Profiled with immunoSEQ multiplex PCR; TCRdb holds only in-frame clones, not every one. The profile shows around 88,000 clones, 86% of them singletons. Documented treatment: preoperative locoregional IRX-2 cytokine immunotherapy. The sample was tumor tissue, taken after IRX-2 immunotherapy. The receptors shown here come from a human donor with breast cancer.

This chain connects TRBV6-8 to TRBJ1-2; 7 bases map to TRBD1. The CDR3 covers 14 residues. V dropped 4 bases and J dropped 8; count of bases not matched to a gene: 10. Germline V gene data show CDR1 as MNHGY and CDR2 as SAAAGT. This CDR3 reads CASSFVRDRAGYTF. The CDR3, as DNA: TGTGCCAGCAGTTTCGTCCGGGACAGAGCCGGCTACACCTTC.

The DNA for the CDR3 is TGTGCCAGCAGTGAATTTGGGTTGGTTAAGACCCAGTACTTC. Its protein product is CASSEFGLVKTQYF. The chain joins TRBV25-1 to TRBJ2-5; no reliable D call. The V gene's germline CDR1 is MGHDK and CDR2 SYGVNS. V was shortened by 1 base and J by 6 bases, with 12 bases between the two germline ends. CDR3 size: 14 residues. The complete variable domain, with remaining parts taken from reference TRBV25-1 and TRBJ2-5, reads EADIYQTPRYLVIGTGKKITLECSQTMGHDKMYWYQQDPGMELHLIHYSYGVNSTEKGDLSSESTVSRIRTEHFPLTLESARPSHTSQYLCASSEFGLVKTQYFGPGTRLLVL.

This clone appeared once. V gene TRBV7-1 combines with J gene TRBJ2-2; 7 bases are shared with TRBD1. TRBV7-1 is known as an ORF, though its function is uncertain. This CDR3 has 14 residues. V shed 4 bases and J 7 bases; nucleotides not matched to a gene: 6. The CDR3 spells CASSFTTGFGELFF. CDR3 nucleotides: TGTGCCAGCAGCTTTACGACAGGGTTCGGGGAGCTGTTTTTT.

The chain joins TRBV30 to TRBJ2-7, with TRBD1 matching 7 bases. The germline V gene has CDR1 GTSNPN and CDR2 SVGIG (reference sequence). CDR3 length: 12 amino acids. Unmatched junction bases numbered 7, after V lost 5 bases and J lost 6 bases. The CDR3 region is CAWDVRGLEQYF. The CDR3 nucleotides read TGTGCCTGGGACGTAAGGGGGCTCGAGCAGTACTTC.

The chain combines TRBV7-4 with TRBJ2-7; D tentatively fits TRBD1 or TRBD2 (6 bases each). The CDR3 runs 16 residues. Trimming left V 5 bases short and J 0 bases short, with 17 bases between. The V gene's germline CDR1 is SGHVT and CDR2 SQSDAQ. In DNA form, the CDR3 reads TGTGCCAGCAGCCTACGGTCAAGGGGGGCCTCCTACGAGCAGTACTTC. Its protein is CASSLRSRGASYEQYF.

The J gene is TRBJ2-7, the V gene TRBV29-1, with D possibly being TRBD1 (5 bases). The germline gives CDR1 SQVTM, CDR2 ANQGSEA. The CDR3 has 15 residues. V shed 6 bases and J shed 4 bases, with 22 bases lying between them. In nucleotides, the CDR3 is TGCAGCGTAATCCCCCGCGACAGTGGATCTTACGAGCAGTACTTC. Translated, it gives CSVIPRDSGSYEQYF.

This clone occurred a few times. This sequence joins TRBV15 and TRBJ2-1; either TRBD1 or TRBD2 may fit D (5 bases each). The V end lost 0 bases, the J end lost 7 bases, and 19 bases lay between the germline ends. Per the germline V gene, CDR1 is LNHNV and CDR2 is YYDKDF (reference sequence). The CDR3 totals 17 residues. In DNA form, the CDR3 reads TGTGCCACCAGCAGAGAAGTGAAGGGGCGGGTTGTGAATGAGCAGTTCTTC. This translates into CATSREVKGRVVNEQFF.

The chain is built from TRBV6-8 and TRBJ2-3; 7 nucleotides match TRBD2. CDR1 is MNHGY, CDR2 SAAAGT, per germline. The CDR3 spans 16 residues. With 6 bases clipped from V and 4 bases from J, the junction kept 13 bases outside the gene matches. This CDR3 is CASSPLGAGAPDTQYF. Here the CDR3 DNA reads TGTGCCAGCAGCCCCCTCGGGGCGGGAGCCCCAGATACGCAGTATTTT.

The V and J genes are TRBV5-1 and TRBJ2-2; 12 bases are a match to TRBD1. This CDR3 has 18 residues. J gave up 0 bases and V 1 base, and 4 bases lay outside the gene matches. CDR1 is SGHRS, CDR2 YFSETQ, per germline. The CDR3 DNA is TGCGCCAGCAGCTTGAAGGGACAGGGGGCATCGAACACCGGGGAGCTGTTTTTT. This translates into CASSLKGQGASNTGELFF.

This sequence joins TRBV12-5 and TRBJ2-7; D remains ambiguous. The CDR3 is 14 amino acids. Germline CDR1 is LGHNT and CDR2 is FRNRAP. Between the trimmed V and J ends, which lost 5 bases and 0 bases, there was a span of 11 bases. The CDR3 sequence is CASGLGPSSYEQYF. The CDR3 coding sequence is TGTGCTAGTGGTCTCGGACCCTCCTCCTACGAGCAGTACTTC.

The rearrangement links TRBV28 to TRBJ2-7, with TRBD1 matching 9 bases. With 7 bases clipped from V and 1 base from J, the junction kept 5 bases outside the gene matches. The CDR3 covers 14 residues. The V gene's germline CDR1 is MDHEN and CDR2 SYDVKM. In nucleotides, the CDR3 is TGTGCCAGCACCTTGGGGACAGGGTCCTACGAGCAGTACTTC. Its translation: CASTLGTGSYEQYF.

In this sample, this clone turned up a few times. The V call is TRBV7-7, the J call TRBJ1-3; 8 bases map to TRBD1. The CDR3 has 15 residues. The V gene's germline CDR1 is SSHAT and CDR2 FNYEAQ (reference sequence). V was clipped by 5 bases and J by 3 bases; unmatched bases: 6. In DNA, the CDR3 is TGTGCCAGCAGCAGAGACAGGGGAGGTGGAAACACCATATATTTT. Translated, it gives CASSRDRGGGNTIYF. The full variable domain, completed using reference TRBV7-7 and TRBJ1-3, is GAGVSQSPRYKVTKRGQDVTLRCDPISSHATLYWYQQALGQGPEFLTYFNYEAQPDKSGLPSDRFSAERPEGSISTLTIQRTEQRDSAMYRCASSRDRGGGNTIYFGEGSWLTVV.

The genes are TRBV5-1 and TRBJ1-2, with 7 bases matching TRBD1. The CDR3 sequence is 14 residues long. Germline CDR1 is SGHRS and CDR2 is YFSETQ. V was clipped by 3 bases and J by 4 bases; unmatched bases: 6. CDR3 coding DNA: TGCGCCAGCAGCTCCCAGACAGGGACCTATGGCTACACCTTC. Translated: CASSSQTGTYGYTF. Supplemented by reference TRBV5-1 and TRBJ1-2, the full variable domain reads KAGVTQTPRYLIKTRGQQVTLSCSPISGHRSVSWYQQTPGQGLQFLFEYFSETQRNKGNFPGRFSGRQFSNSRSEMNVSTLELGDSALYLCASSSQTGTYGYTFGSGTRLTVV.

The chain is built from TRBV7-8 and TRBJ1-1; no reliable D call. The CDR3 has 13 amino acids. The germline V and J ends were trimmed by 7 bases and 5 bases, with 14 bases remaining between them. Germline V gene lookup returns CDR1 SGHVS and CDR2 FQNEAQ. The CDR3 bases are TGTGCCAGCACCCTCGGCTCCGGGACTGAAGCTTTCTTT. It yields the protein CASTLGSGTEAFF. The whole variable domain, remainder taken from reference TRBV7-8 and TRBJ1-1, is GAGVSQSPRYKVAKRGQDVALRCDPISGHVSLFWYQQALGQGPEFLTYFQNEAQLDKSGLPSDRFFAERPEGSVSTLKIQRTQQEDSAVYLCASTLGSGTEAFFGQGTRLTVV.

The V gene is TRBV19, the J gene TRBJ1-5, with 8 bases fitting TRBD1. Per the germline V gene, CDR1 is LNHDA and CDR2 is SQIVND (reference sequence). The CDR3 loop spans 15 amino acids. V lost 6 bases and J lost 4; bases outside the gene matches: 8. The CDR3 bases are TGTGCCAGTAGCCCCGGGACAGGAGTAAATCAGCCCCAGCATTTT. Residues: CASSPGTGVNQPQHF.

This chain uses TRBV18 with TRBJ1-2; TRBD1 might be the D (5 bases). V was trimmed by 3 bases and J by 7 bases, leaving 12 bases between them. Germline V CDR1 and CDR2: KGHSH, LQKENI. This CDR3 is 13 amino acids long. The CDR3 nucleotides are TGTGCCAGCTCACCGGGGACGGGTCCTGGCTACACCTTC. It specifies CASSPGTGPGYTF. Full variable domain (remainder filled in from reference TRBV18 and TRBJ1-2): NAGVMQNPRHLVRRRGQEARLRCSPMKGHSHVYWYRQLPEEGLKFMVYLQKENIIDESGMPKERFSAEFPKEGPSILRIQQVVRGDSAAYFCASSPGTGPGYTFGSGTRLTVV.

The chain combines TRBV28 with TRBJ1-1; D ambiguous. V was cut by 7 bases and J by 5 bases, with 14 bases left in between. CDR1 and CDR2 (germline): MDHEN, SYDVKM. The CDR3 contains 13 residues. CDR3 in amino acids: CASIRVDGTEAFF. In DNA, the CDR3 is TGTGCCAGCATTAGAGTAGATGGGACTGAAGCTTTCTTT.